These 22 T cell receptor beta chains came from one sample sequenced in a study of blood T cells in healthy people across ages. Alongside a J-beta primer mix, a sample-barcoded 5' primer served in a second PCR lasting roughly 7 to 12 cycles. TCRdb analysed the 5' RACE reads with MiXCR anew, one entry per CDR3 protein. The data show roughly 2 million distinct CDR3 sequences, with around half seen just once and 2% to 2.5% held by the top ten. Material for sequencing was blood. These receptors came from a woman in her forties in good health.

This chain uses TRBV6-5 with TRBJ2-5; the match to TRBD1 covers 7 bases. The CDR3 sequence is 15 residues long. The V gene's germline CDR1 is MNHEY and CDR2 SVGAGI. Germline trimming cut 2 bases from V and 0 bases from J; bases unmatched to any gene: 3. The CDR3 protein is CASSYGTEHQETQYF. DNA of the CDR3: TGTGCCAGCAGTTACGGGACAGAGCACCAAGAGACCCAGTACTTC.

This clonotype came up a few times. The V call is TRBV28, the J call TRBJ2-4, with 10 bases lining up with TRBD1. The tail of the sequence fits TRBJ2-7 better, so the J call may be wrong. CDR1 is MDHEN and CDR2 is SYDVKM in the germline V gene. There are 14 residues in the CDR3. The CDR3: CARGETGGGYEQYF. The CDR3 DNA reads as TGTGCCAGGGGGGAGACAGGGGGCGGCTACGAGCAGTACTTC.

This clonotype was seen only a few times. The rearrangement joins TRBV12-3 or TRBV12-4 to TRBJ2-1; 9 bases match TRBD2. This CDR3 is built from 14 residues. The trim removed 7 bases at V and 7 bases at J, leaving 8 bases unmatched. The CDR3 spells CASNVELAGNEQFF. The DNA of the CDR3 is TGTGCCAGCAATGTGGAGCTAGCGGGGAATGAGCAGTTCTTC.

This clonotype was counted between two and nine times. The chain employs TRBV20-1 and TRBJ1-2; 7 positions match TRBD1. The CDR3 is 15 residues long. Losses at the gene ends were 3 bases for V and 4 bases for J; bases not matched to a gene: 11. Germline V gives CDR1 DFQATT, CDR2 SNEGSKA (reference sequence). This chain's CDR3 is CSASDLPGTVYGYTF. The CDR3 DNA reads TGCAGTGCTAGTGACCTTCCCGGGACAGTCTATGGCTACACCTTC.

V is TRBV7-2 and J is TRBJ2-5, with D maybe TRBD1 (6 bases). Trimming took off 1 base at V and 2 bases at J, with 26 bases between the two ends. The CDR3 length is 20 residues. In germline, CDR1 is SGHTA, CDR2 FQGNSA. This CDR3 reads CASSLGWGPQGRIRQETQYF. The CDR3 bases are TGTGCCAGCAGCTTAGGGTGGGGGCCCCAGGGGCGGATAAGGCAAGAGACCCAGTACTTC.

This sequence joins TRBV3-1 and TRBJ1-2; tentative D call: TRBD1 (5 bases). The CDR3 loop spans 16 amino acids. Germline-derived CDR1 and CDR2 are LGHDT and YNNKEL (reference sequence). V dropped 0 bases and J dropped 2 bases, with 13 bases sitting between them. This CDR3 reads CASSQDVRTFNYGYTF. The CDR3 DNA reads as TGTGCCAGCAGCCAAGATGTTCGGACATTCAACTATGGCTACACCTTC.

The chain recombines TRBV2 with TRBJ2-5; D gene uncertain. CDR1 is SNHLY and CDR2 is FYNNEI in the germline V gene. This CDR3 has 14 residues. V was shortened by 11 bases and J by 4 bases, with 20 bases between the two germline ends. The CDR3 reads CAAGPRSRPETQYF. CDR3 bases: TGTGCCGCCGGGCCTCGATCTCGCCCAGAGACCCAGTACTTC.

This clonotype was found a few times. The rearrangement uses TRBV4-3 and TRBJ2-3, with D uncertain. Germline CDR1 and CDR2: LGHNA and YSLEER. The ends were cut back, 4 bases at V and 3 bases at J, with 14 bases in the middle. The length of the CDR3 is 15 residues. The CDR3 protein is CASSRLSQTTDTQYF. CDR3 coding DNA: TGCGCCAGCAGCCGATTGAGCCAGACAACAGATACGCAGTATTTT.

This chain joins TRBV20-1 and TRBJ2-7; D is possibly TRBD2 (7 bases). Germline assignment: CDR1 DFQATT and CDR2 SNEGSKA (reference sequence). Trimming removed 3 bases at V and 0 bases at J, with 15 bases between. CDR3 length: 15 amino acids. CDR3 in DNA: TGCAGTGCTAGGTTTGGGGGGGCTAACTCCTACGAGCAGTACTTC. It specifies CSARFGGANSYEQYF.

The CDR3: CASSSTGDDEQYF. For the CDR3, the DNA is TGTGCCAGCAGTTCGACAGGGGACGACGAGCAGTACTTC. The V call is TRBV5-4, the J call TRBJ2-7; 8 bases map to TRBD1. This CDR3 is built from 13 residues. The V segment lost 5 bases and the J segment 5 bases; nucleotides outside the gene matches: 6. The germline V gene has CDR1 SGHNT and CDR2 YYREEE (reference sequence).

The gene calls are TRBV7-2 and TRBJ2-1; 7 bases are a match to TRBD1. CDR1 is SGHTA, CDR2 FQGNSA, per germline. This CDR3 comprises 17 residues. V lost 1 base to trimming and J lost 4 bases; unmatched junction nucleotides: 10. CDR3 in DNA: TGTGCCAGCAGCTTAGGCCGGGTAGGGGGCTTTTACAATGAGCAGTTCTTC. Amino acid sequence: CASSLGRVGGFYNEQFF.

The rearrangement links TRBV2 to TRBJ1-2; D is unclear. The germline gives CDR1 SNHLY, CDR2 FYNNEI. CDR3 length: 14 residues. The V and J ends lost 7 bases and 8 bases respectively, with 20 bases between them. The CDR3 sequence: CASTEDGRVRGYTF. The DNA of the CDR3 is TGTGCCAGCACCGAGGACGGCCGGGTCCGGGGCTACACCTTC.

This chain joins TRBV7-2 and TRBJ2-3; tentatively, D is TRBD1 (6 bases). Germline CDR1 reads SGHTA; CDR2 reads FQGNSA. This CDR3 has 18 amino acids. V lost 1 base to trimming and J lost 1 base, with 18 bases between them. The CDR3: CASSLVRTEIDGTDTQYF. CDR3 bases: TGTGCCAGCAGCTTAGTCCGGACAGAAATCGACGGCACAGATACGCAGTATTTT.

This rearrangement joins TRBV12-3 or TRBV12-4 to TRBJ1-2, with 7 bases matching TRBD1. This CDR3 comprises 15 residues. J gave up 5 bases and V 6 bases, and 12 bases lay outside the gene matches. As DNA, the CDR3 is TGTGCCAGCAGCTGTACTCCCAGGGGGATGTATGGCTACACCTTC. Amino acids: CASSCTPRGMYGYTF.

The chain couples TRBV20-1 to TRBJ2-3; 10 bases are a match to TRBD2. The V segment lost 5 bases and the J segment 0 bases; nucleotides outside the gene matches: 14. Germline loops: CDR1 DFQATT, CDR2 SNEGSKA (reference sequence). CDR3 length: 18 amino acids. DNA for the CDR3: TGCAGTGCTGGCCTGAGAGTAGCGGGGGGCGCTAGCACAGATACGCAGTATTTT. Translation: CSAGLRVAGGASTDTQYF.

CDR3 amino acids: CASSRRVGEKLFF. In DNA, the CDR3 is TGTGCCAGCAGCCGTCGGGTGGGTGAAAAACTGTTTTTT. The chain employs TRBV9 and TRBJ1-4; D is ambiguous. There are 13 residues in the CDR3. Trimming removed 4 bases at V and 7 bases at J, with 11 bases between. Germline V gene data show CDR1 as SGDLS and CDR2 as YYNGEE.

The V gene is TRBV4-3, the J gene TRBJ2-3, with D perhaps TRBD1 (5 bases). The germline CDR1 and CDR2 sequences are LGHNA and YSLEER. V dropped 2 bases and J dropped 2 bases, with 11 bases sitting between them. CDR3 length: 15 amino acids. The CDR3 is CASSQRGAFTDTQYF. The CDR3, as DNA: TGCGCCAGCAGCCAAAGGGGTGCGTTCACAGATACGCAGTATTTT.

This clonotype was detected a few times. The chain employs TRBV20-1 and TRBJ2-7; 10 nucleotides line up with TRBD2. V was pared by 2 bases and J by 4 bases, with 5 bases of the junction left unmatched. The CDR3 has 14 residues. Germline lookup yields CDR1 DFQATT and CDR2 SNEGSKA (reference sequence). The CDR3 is CSARLASGSYEQYF. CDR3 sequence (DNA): TGCAGTGCTAGATTAGCTAGCGGGAGTTACGAGCAGTACTTC.

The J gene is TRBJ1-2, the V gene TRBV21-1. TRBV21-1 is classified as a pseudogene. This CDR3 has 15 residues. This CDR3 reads CASSKLHVANYGYTF. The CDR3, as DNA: TGTGCCAGCAGCAAACTTCACGTAGCTAACTATGGCTACACCTTC.

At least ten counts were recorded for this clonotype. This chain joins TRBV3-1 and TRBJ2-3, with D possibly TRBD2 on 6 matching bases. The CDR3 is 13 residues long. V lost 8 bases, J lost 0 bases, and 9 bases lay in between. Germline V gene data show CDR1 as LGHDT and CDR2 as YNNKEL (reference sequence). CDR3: CASGRLSTDTQYF. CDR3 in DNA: TGTGCCAGCGGGAGGCTTAGCACAGATACGCAGTATTTT.

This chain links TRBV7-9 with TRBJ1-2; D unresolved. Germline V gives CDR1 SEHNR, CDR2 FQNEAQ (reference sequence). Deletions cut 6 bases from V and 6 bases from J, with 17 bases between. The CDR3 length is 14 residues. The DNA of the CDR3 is TGTGCCAGCAGGTCACTCGGGGAGAGGGATGGCTACACCTTC. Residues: CASRSLGERDGYTF. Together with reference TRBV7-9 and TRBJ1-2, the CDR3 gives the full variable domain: DTGVSQNPRHKITKRGQNVTFRCDPISEHNRLYWYRQTLGQGPEFLTYFQNEAQLEKSRLLSDRFSAERPKGSFSTLEIQRTEQGDSAMYLCASRSLGERDGYTFGSGTRLTVV.

CDR3 coding DNA: TGTGCCAGCAGCTTGGAGGGACAGGGGGCCGGCTATGGCTACACCTTC. This translates into CASSLEGQGAGYGYTF. The rearrangement joins TRBV5-6 to TRBJ1-2; 12 bases line up with TRBD1. The CDR3 consists of 16 residues. The junction had 4 bases not matched to a gene; V was cut back by 0 bases and J by 4 bases. Germline V gene sequence: CDR1 SGHDT, CDR2 YYEEEE.